This TCR beta chain was captured in a study of beta chain features in type 1 diabetes. Study context: All samples together contributed 100 million to 120 million sorted cells for examination. Study results and limitations: For Type 1 diabetes patients, all four CD4+ subsets carried TCRB CDR3s that were moderately but significantly shorter. Whether HLA type influences TCRB rearrangement remained unresolved here.

Every isolated RNA sample was fully reverse transcribed, so sequencing captured expressed TCRB transcripts. TCRdb's copy holds only in-frame clones and misses some; the assay was immunoSEQ multiplex PCR. The sample carries 350,000 to 450,000 clones, about 14% recorded once. The V gene end was trimmed by 4 bases and the J gene end by 8 bases; junction bases not matched to a gene: 11. Per the germline V gene, CDR1 is GTSNPN and CDR2 is SVGIG (reference sequence). CDR3 length: 14 amino acids. Regarding this clone: Antigen unknown.

Sequencing was done on a sample of naive CD4+ T cells from blood. The chain employs TRBV30 and TRBJ2-1; TRBD1 agrees at 7 bases. The sequence was obtained from a young man in good health. The CDR3 DNA reads TGTGCCTGGAAATCATTCAACAGGGGCCATGAGCAGTTCTTC. Amino acids: CAWKSFNRGHEQFF.